This T cell receptor beta chain was identified in a study of T-cell memory formation after mild COVID-19. The CDR3 covers 16 residues. Germline values: CDR1 SGHRS, CDR2 YFSETQ. V shed 4 bases and J 1 base; nucleotides not matched to a gene: 10. TCRdb itself ran the 5' RACE reads through MiXCR, one entry per CDR3 protein. The table lists hundreds of thousands of distinct CDR3 sequences, around a quarter of them singletons. Study results and limitations: Those CD4+ clones that contracted were mainly in CM and EM (CD8+ ones in EMRA).

Turning to this clonotype: Its antigen is not identified.

The source is an adult woman who had mild COVID-19 (a few samples of this study predate the infection). Cell type and time point are not known. The chain carries TRBV5-1 and TRBJ1-1; 7 nucleotides line up with TRBD1. The sample taken for sequencing was PBMCs or a T cell subset sorted from them (not recorded which). The CDR3 is CASSPFAGQTNTEAFF. The CDR3 bases are TGCGCCAGCAGCCCGTTCGCGGGACAGACGAACACTGAAGCTTTCTTT.